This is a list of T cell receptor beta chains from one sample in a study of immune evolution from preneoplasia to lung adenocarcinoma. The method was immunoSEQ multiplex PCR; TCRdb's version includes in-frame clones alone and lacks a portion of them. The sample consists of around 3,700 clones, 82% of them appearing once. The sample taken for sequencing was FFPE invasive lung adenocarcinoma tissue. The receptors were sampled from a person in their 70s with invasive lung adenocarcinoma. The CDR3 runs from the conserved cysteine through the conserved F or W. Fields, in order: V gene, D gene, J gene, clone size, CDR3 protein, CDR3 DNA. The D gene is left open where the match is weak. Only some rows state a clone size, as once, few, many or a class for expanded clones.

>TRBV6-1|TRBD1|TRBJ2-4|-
CASSLGQGVTNIQYF
TGTGCCAGCAGCCTGGGACAGGGGGTTACAAACATTCAGTACTTC
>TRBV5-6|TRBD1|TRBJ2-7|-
CASSAGQGLTEQYF
TGTGCCAGCAGCGCCGGACAGGGACTTACCGAGCAGTACTTC
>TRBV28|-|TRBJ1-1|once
CASPESNTEAFF
TGTGCCAGCCCTGAGTCGAACACTGAAGCTTTCTTT
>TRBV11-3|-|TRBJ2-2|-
CASSLGGTGELFF
TGTGCCAGCAGCTTAGGGGGGACCGGGGAGCTGTTTTTT
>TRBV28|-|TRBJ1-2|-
CASSKGWDSSNYGYTF
TGTGCCAGCAGTAAGGGGTGGGACTCCTCTAACTATGGCTACACCTTC
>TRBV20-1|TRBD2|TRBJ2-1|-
CSAKAGVEQFF
TGCAGTGCTAAAGCGGGAGTCGAGCAGTTCTTC
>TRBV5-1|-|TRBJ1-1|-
CASSLETYTEAFF
TGCGCCAGCAGCTTGGAAACATACACTGAAGCTTTCTTT
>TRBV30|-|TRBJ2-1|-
CAWSRGGAYNEQFF
TGTGCCTGGAGTCGGGGCGGGGCCTACAATGAGCAGTTCTTC
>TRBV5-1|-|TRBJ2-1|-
CASSYDGSENEQFF
TGCGCCAGCAGCTATGACGGTTCCGAGAATGAGCAGTTCTTC
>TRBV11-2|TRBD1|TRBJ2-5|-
CASSDGQGRETQYF
TGTGCCAGCAGTGATGGACAGGGGAGGGAGACCCAGTACTTC
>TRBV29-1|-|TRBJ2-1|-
CSAVVPPGGGTIF
TGCAGCGCTGTCGTTCCCCCGGGCGGAGGAACCATCTTC
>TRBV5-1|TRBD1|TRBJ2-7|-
CASSLAGQGYEQYF
TGCGCCAGCAGCTTGGCAGGACAGGGTTACGAGCAGTACTTC
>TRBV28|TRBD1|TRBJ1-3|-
CASRRQGVTGNTIYF
TGTGCCAGCAGGAGACAGGGGGTTACAGGAAACACCATATATTTT
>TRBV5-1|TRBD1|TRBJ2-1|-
CASSFGQGVSLSYNEQFF
TGCGCCAGCAGCTTCGGACAGGGTGTGTCCCTCTCCTACAATGAGCAGTTCTTC
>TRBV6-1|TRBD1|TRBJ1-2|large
CASRRQGSGYTF
TGTGCCAGCCGCCGACAGGGCAGTGGCTACACCTTC
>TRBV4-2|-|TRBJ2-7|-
CASSQAYEQYF
TGTGCCAGCAGCCAGGCCTACGAGCAGTACTTC
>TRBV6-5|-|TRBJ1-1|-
CASSFAGTEAFF
TGTGCCAGCAGTTTCGCGGGGACGGAAGCTTTCTTT
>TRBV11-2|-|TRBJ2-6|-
CASMEEPRANVLTF
TGTGCCAGTATGGAGGAGCCCAGGGCCAACGTCCTGACTTTT
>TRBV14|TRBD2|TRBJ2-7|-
CASSQDLGGRGTYEQYF
TGTGCCAGCAGCCAAGATCTGGGGGGGAGAGGAACCTACGAGCAGTACTTC
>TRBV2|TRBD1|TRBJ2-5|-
CASSGRDRGPETQYF
TGTGCCAGCAGTGGCCGGGACAGGGGGCCGGAGACCCAGTACTTC